This paragraph covers one T cell receptor beta chain sequence. The sample comes from a study of OX40 agonist ivuxolimab in advanced cancers. Repertoires were generated with immunoSEQ multiplex PCR, while TCRdb's copy carries only in-frame clones and drops some. The repertoire holds more than 65,000 clones, with 75% to 90% as singletons. V lost 4 bases to trimming and J lost 2 bases; unmatched junction nucleotides: 6. This CDR3 region has 15 residues. Germline CDR1 reads SGHRS; CDR2 reads YFSETQ. The TCR was taken from an adult with an advanced solid tumor such as melanoma, head and neck, liver or kidney cancer. The rearrangement links TRBV5-1 to TRBJ2-3, with 8 bases matching TRBD1. The material was CD4+ or CD8+ T cells sorted from blood, obtained in a trial of the OX40 agonist ivuxolimab. The CDR3 DNA is TGCGCCAGCAGCCCAGGACAGGGACCCACAGATACGCAGTATTTT. It is translated as CASSPGQGPTDTQYF.